This TCR beta chain was recorded in a study of T cells in Graves' hyperthyroidism and ophthalmopathy. Whole-study context: Peripheral blood sampling occurred at initial diagnosis, before any treatment.

Template material for amplifying TCR beta CDR3 regions consisted of RNA transcripts. When the TCR CDR3 underwent first-round RT-PCR, the HTBI primer set was used. A single record per CDR3 protein comes from TCRdb applying MiXCR to the multiplex PCR reads. The repertoire holds 350,000 to 400,000 distinct CDR3 sequences, with 14% to 15% as singletons. Overall study findings and caveats: Clonotypes that were expanded in thyroid above 0.001 mostly appeared in blood too.

With 4 bases removed from V and 4 bases from J, the gap between germline ends came to 15 bases. Germline V gene sequence: CDR1 SGHAT, CDR2 FQNNGV. This CDR3 is 15 amino acids long. The authors deemed Graves' hyperthyroidism stable absent ophthalmopathy progression within 18 months. Patients aged 18 to 65 with hyperthyroidism were newly diagnosed, with duration under 2 months. Ten or more counts support this clonotype. Its antigen is still unknown. The source is a woman under 40 with Graves' hyperthyroidism. Sample: blood. The genes are TRBV11-2 and TRBJ2-3; tentatively, D is TRBD2 (5 bases). CDR3 nucleotide sequence: TGTGCCAGCAGCTCCAGTGGACGGGAAGCAGATACGCAGTATTTT. Its protein product is CASSSSGREADTQYF.